The 17 T cell receptor beta chains below all came from one sample that was sequenced in a study of siplizumab effects on memory and regulatory T cells. Profiled with immunoSEQ multiplex PCR; TCRdb holds only in-frame clones, not every one. This table has roughly 92,000 clones, nearly 95% appearing once. The specimen was non-Treg CD4+ T cells sorted from blood. Receptor source: a human donor in good health.

This chain connects TRBV30 to TRBJ2-7, with D possibly being TRBD1 or TRBD2 (5 bases each). Germline CDR1 is GTSNPN and CDR2 is SVGIG (reference sequence). V shed 0 bases and J shed 3 bases, with 15 bases lying between them. The CDR3 has 15 amino acids. Here the CDR3 reads CAWSVRGRALYEQYF. CDR3 DNA: TGTGCCTGGAGTGTCCGGGGACGAGCCCTCTACGAGCAGTACTTC.

The chain joins TRBV11-3 to TRBJ2-3; tentative D call: TRBD1 (6 bases). The CDR3 sequence is 15 residues long. Looked up from germline, CDR1 is SGHNT and CDR2 is YENEEA. Trimming pared 1 base from V and 2 bases from J, leaving 10 bases between. The CDR3: CASSLGGHATDTQYF. The CDR3 DNA is TGTGCCAGCAGCTTAGGGGGACACGCCACAGATACGCAGTATTTT.

The chain couples TRBV7-8 to TRBJ2-5; TRBD2 is a possible D gene (6 bases). CDR3 length equals 13 residues. Germline assignment: CDR1 SGHVS and CDR2 FQNEAQ. V lost 6 bases to trimming and J lost 5 bases, with 13 bases between them. CDR3 sequence reads: CASSTGVFETQYF. The CDR3 DNA is TGTGCCAGCAGTACGGGAGTTTTCGAGACCCAGTACTTC.

This chain links TRBV5-4 with TRBJ2-2, with D uncertain. Germline CDR1 SGHNT, CDR2 YYREEE (reference sequence). This CDR3 spans 14 amino acids. Trimming shortened V by 5 bases and J by 1 base, and 9 bases separated the two germline ends. The CDR3 DNA sequence: TGTGCCAGCAGTTTTTCGGTGAACACCGGGGAGCTGTTTTTT. Protein: CASSFSVNTGELFF.

The chain couples TRBV14 to TRBJ2-7, with D hard to call. Germline lookup yields CDR1 SGHDN and CDR2 FVKESK. This CDR3 is 13 amino acids long. The V and J ends lost 4 bases and 3 bases respectively, with 10 bases between them. CDR3 protein: CASSPSRVYEQYF. The CDR3 DNA sequence: TGTGCCAGCAGCCCGTCGAGAGTCTACGAGCAGTACTTC. The full variable domain, rest sourced from reference TRBV14 and TRBJ2-7, is EAGVTQFPSHSVIEKGQTVTLRCDPISGHDNLYWYRRVMGKEIKFLLHFVKESKQDESGMPNNRFLAERTGGTYSTLKVQPAELEDSGVYFCASSPSRVYEQYFGPGTRLTVT.

V and J are TRBV5-1 and TRBJ1-2; D gene unclear. Germline loops: CDR1 SGHRS, CDR2 YFSETQ. The V gene lost 0 bases and the J gene lost 0 bases, with 6 bases spanning the gap. The CDR3 loop spans 14 amino acids. The CDR3 protein is CASSLEEANYGYTF. The CDR3 coding sequence is TGCGCCAGCAGCTTGGAGGAAGCTAACTATGGCTACACCTTC.

V is TRBV19 and J is TRBJ2-2; TRBD2 matches at 10 bases. V lost 8 bases to trimming and J lost 6 bases; unmatched junction nucleotides: 6. Germline V gene data show CDR1 as LNHDA and CDR2 as SQIVND (reference sequence). There are 14 residues in the CDR3. The CDR3 sequence: CASRLAGVAGELFF. The CDR3 coding sequence is TGTGCCAGTCGCCTAGCGGGGGTGGCCGGGGAGCTGTTTTTT.

This rearrangement joins TRBV7-9 to TRBJ1-2; D is unresolved. Per germline, CDR1 SEHNR and CDR2 FQNEAQ (reference sequence). There are 12 residues in the CDR3. V was trimmed by 2 bases and J by 4 bases, leaving 5 bases between them. In DNA form, the CDR3 reads TGTGCCAGCAGCTTAAACAGCTATGGCTACACCTTC. It codes for CASSLNSYGYTF.

The chain has TRBV18 and TRBJ2-7; D is ambiguous. Trimming took 3 bases from V and 3 from J, leaving 12 bases between them. Germline V gives CDR1 KGHSH, CDR2 LQKENI. CDR3 size: 14 residues. The CDR3 sequence is CASSPLEQSYEQYF. CDR3 coding DNA: TGTGCCAGCTCACCGTTGGAACAGAGCTACGAGCAGTACTTC.

The J gene is TRBJ2-2, the V gene TRBV5-1; TRBD1 might be the D (5 bases). Deletions cut 3 bases from V and 4 bases from J, with 10 bases between. CDR3 size: 14 residues. Germline V gives CDR1 SGHRS, CDR2 YFSETQ. This CDR3 reads CASSSRQFTGELFF. As DNA, the CDR3 is TGCGCCAGCAGCTCTCGACAGTTCACCGGGGAGCTGTTTTTT. Based on the CDR3 plus reference TRBV5-1 and TRBJ2-2, the full variable domain is KAGVTQTPRYLIKTRGQQVTLSCSPISGHRSVSWYQQTPGQGLQFLFEYFSETQRNKGNFPGRFSGRQFSNSRSEMNVSTLELGDSALYLCASSSRQFTGELFFGEGSRLTVL.

This clone is a singleton in its sample. The chain carries TRBV18 and TRBJ1-1; 10 bases fit TRBD1. The CDR3 loop spans 19 amino acids. V shed 2 bases, J shed 0 bases, and the junction held 12 bases outside the gene matches. The germline V gene encodes CDR1 KGHSH and CDR2 LQKENI. The CDR3 region is CASSPIIGTGVRLNTEAFF. The CDR3 DNA sequence: TGTGCCAGCTCACCAATTATAGGGACAGGGGTCCGGCTGAACACTGAAGCTTTCTTT.

The rearrangement uses TRBV2 and TRBJ2-1; tentative D call: TRBD1 (6 bases). CDR3 length equals 14 residues. V was clipped by 4 bases and J by 9 bases, with 16 bases between them. Looked up from germline, CDR1 is SNHLY and CDR2 is FYNNEI. Here the CDR3 DNA reads TGTGCCAGCAGTGGTCCGACAGGTAATGGTGAGCAGTTCTTC. Protein: CASSGPTGNGEQFF.

The V call is TRBV18, the J call TRBJ1-1, with D perhaps matching TRBD1 (6 bases). Trimming pared 6 bases from V and 0 bases from J, leaving 23 bases between. Germline-derived CDR1 and CDR2 are KGHSH and LQKENI. This CDR3 spans 18 amino acids. The CDR3 sequence is CASSPRQPGDKMNTEAFF. Written as DNA, the CDR3 is TGTGCCAGCTCGCCAAGACAGCCCGGGGACAAAATGAACACTGAAGCTTTCTTT.

The V and J genes are TRBV18 and TRBJ1-1; TRBD1 is a possible D gene (5 bases). Germline values: CDR1 KGHSH, CDR2 LQKENI. V was pared by 3 bases and J by 3 bases, with 14 bases between. The CDR3 runs to 15 residues. Here the CDR3 reads CASSPAAGTYTEAFF. In nucleotides, the CDR3 is TGTGCCAGCTCACCGGCCGCAGGGACCTACACTGAAGCTTTCTTT.

The V call is TRBV7-3, the J call TRBJ1-6; D remains ambiguous. The CDR3 covers 14 residues. Looked up from germline, CDR1 is SGHTA and CDR2 is FQGTGA. Trimming stripped 1 base from V and 0 bases from J, with 1 base between. CDR3: CASSLSSYNSPLHF. The CDR3 DNA reads TGTGCCAGCAGCTTAAGCTCCTATAATTCACCCCTCCACTTT.

In its sample, this clone was seen once. J is TRBJ1-2 and V is TRBV28; D call uncertain. Germline V gives CDR1 MDHEN, CDR2 SYDVKM. This CDR3 is 14 amino acids long. With 4 bases removed from V and 0 bases from J, the gap between germline ends came to 9 bases. The CDR3 DNA reads TGTGCCAGCAGTTGGCCAGGAACTAACTATGGCTACACCTTC. Encoded protein: CASSWPGTNYGYTF.

For this clone: The sample carries other DNA sequences with the same CDR3. The genes are TRBV4-1 and TRBJ2-2; no firm D call. V lost 1 base and J 6 bases, leaving 3 bases between the germline ends. Germline V gene sequence: CDR1 MGHRA, CDR2 YSYEKL. The CDR3 runs to 12 residues. The CDR3 spells CASSQVPGELFF. The CDR3, as DNA: TGCGCCAGCAGCCAAGTTCCCGGGGAGCTGTTTTTT.